These 16 T cell receptor beta chains share one sample of origin, sequenced in a study of T cells in tumors after PD-1 blockade (dated by TCRdb to the late 2010s). Libraries were prepared through the immunoSEQ multiplex PCR assay. Imported from immuneACCESS, the table was reduced by TCRdb to in-frame sequences with V and J called. These copies leave out some clones; in studies compared against another copy, an unresolved V gene accounts for under half, and the cause of the remainder is not known. This sample comprises about 5,000 clones, around 84% of them detected only once. 48% of the sample goes to the ten largest clones. The source material was PBMCs, sampled after anti-PD-1 therapy. The receptors were gathered from a human donor with advanced basal cell or squamous cell carcinoma (not recorded which).

This clone was found once. The chain is built from TRBV3-1 (or the pseudogene TRBV3-2) and TRBJ2-3; D unresolved. There are 13 residues in the CDR3. Trimming stripped 4 bases from V and 6 bases from J, with 11 bases between. CDR1 is LGHDT, CDR2 YNNKEL, per germline (reference sequence). In nucleotides, the CDR3 is TGTGCCAGCAGCCCTCCCGTCGAGGATACGCAGTATTTT. As protein: CASSPPVEDTQYF.

The chain joins TRBV6-2 or TRBV6-3 to TRBJ1-5; D not resolved. V lost 4 bases and J lost 4, with 11 bases in between. Looked up from germline, CDR1 is MNHEY and CDR2 is SVGEGT. This CDR3 has 14 residues. CDR3 residues: CASSSGMENQPQHF. DNA of the CDR3: TGTGCCAGCAGTTCGGGGATGGAAAATCAGCCCCAGCATTTT.

The chain links TRBV6-2 or TRBV6-3 to TRBJ2-2; 10 bases match TRBD1. The V gene end was trimmed by 4 bases and the J gene end by 4 bases; junction bases not matched to a gene: 3. Germline V lookup: CDR1 MNHEY, CDR2 SVGEGT. The CDR3 consists of 15 residues. For the CDR3, the DNA is TGTGCCAGCAGTTTCCGGACAGGGGGCACCGGGGAGCTGTTTTTT. It translates to CASSFRTGGTGELFF.

This clone was counted once. The V gene is TRBV1, the J gene TRBJ1-2. TRBV1 is designated a pseudogene. The length of the CDR3 is 14 residues. CDR3 sequence (DNA): TGCACCAGCAGCCAGCCGGGCGGAAACTATGGCTACACCTTC. Residues: CTSSQPGGNYGYTF.

A few counts support this clone. This rearrangement joins TRBV2 to TRBJ1-2; D is ambiguous. Germline assignment: CDR1 SNHLY and CDR2 FYNNEI. Deletions cut 3 bases from V and 2 bases from J, with 7 bases between. The CDR3 has 13 residues. CDR3 sequence reads: CASSDLQNYGYTF. The CDR3 nucleotides are TGTGCCAGCAGTGATTTGCAGAACTATGGCTACACCTTC.

The chain links TRBV4-3 to TRBJ1-1; TRBD1 is a possible D gene (5 bases). V shed 6 bases and J shed 6 bases, with 17 bases lying between them. This CDR3 has 14 amino acids. Germline loops: CDR1 LGHNA, CDR2 YSLEER. The CDR3 region is CASRLYRWGPEAFF. As DNA, the CDR3 is TGCGCCAGCAGACTATATAGGTGGGGACCTGAAGCTTTCTTT.

This clone was picked up a small number of times. The chain employs TRBV7-9 and TRBJ1-2, with a tentative D call TRBD1 (6 bases). The germline V and J ends were trimmed by 5 bases and 0 bases, with 7 bases remaining between them. Germline V gives CDR1 SEHNR, CDR2 FQNEAQ (reference sequence). CDR3 length: 13 amino acids. The CDR3 here is CASSDRTNYGYTF. The CDR3 coding sequence is TGTGCCAGCAGCGACAGGACTAACTATGGCTACACCTTC.

The CDR3 is CATTRGETQYF. CDR3 nucleotides: TGTGCCACAACCAGGGGTGAGACCCAGTACTTC. The chain combines TRBV2 with TRBJ2-5, with D tentatively TRBD1 (6 bases). Germline values: CDR1 SNHLY, CDR2 FYNNEI. The CDR3 sequence is 11 residues long. The V and J ends lost 10 bases and 5 bases respectively, with 11 bases between them.

V and J are TRBV2 and TRBJ1-5; a possible D gene is TRBD1 (6 bases). This CDR3 is built from 15 residues. V shed 4 bases and J shed 2 bases, with 12 bases lying between them. Germline CDR1 SNHLY, CDR2 FYNNEI. The DNA of the CDR3 is TGTGCCAGCAGTGCTCACAGGGAGGGCAATCAGCCCCAGCATTTT. It encodes CASSAHREGNQPQHF.

V gene TRBV14 combines with J gene TRBJ2-6, with 8 bases that match TRBD1. With 4 bases clipped from V and 1 base from J, the junction kept 3 bases outside the gene matches. The CDR3 covers 16 residues. Germline V lookup: CDR1 SGHDN, CDR2 FVKESK. This CDR3 reads CASSRQGLSGANVLTF. CDR3 in DNA: TGTGCCAGCAGCCGACAGGGGTTGTCTGGGGCCAACGTCCTGACTTTC.

The chain couples TRBV6-5 to TRBJ2-2; maybe TRBD1 (6 bases). The CDR3 runs 14 residues. The V end was cut by 5 bases, the J end by 6 bases, with 13 bases between. The germline V gene encodes CDR1 MNHEY and CDR2 SVGAGI. The CDR3: CASSQKQGPGELFF. The CDR3 nucleotides read TGTGCCAGCAGTCAAAAACAGGGACCCGGGGAGCTGTTTTTT.

The chain is built from TRBV7-2 and TRBJ1-1; maybe TRBD1 (6 bases). Looked up from germline, CDR1 is SGHTA and CDR2 is FQGNSA. V was clipped by 3 bases and J by 0 bases, with 14 bases between them. The CDR3 runs to 16 residues. The CDR3 sequence: CASSFTGNLVNTEAFF. CDR3 nucleotide sequence: TGTGCCAGCAGCTTCACAGGGAACCTTGTGAACACTGAAGCTTTCTTT.

The rearrangement uses TRBV5-1 and TRBJ1-4, with 7 bases lining up with TRBD1. The CDR3 is made up of 15 amino acids. CDR1 and CDR2 (germline): SGHRS, YFSETQ. Trimming cost V 4 bases and J 7 bases; bases outside gene matches: 10. The CDR3 DNA sequence: TGCGCCAGCAGCCCGGAGACAGGGCGGAGTGAAAAACTGTTTTTT. Translation: CASSPETGRSEKLFF.

This clone was seen a single time. J is TRBJ1-2 and V is TRBV6-5; unclear D gene. CDR3 size: 13 residues. The germline V gene has CDR1 MNHEY and CDR2 SVGAGI. Trimming took 8 bases from V and 0 from J, leaving 10 bases between them. CDR3 coding DNA: TGTGCCAGCGCGCAGGAATCTAACTATGGCTACACCTTC. Translated, it gives CASAQESNYGYTF.

The chain is built from TRBV15 and TRBJ1-6; D gene ambiguous. This CDR3 contains 14 residues. Germline CDR1 is LNHNV and CDR2 is YYDKDF (reference sequence). The ends were cut back, 1 base at V and 5 bases at J, with 6 bases in the middle. In DNA, the CDR3 is TGTGCCACCAGCAGAGTTCTGGATAATTCACCCCTCCACTTT. Encoded protein: CATSRVLDNSPLHF.

The CDR3: CASSRMGVRGLSEAFF. The CDR3 DNA sequence: TGTGCCAGCAGCCGAATGGGGGTCAGGGGGTTATCTGAAGCTTTCTTT. The V call is TRBV14, the J call TRBJ1-1; 7 bases map to TRBD1. The CDR3 is made up of 16 amino acids. Germline CDR1 is SGHDN and CDR2 is FVKESK. V shed 4 bases and J 6 bases; nucleotides not matched to a gene: 14.